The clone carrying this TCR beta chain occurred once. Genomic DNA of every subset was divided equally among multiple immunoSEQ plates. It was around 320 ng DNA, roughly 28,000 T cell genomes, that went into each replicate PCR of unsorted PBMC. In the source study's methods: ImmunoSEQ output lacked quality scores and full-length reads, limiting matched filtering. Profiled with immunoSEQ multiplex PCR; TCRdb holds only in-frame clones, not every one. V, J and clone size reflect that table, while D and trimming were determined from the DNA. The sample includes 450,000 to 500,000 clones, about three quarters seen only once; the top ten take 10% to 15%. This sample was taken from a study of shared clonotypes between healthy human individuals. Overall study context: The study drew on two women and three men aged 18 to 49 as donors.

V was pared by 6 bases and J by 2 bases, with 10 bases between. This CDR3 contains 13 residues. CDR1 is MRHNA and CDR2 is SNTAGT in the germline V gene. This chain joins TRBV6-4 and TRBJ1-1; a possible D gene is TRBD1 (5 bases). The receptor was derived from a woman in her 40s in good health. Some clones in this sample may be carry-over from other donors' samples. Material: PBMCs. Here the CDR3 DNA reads TGTGCCAGCAGCCTTGACAGAAACACTGAAGCTTTCTTT. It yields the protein CASSLDRNTEAFF.